These T cell receptor beta chains were read from a single sample in a study of T-cell reconstitution after alpha-beta-depleted transplantation in children. In TCRdb, the PCR reads were re-called with MiXCR into one record per CDR3 protein. This sample has hundreds of thousands of distinct CDR3 sequences, with around 25% found just once. The sequenced sample was PBMCs, obtained before TCRalphabeta/CD19-depleted stem cell transplant. The receptors originated from a girl between 2 and 10 years old with Fanconi anemia, due to receive a stem cell transplant. Both conserved end residues are part of each CDR3. D genes are given only for firm matches. Not every row has a clone size; where given, it reads once, few, many or a size class.

clone size	V gene	D gene	J gene	CDR3 protein	CDR3 DNA
.	TRBV4-2	.	TRBJ2-3	CASSQSRSSTDTQYF	TGTGCCAGCAGCCAAAGCCGGTCTAGCACAGATACGCAGTATTTT
few	TRBV29-1	TRBD1	TRBJ2-1	CSVPGQGYNEQFF	TGCAGCGTCCCGGGACAGGGGTACAATGAGCAGTTCTTC
few	TRBV6-6	.	TRBJ2-4	CASRQNAKNIQYF	TGTGCCAGCAGGCAAAATGCCAAAAACATTCAGTACTTC
many	TRBV29-1	TRBD1	TRBJ2-7	CSATGLRDRGNYEQYF	TGCAGCGCTACCGGACTCCGGGACAGGGGTAACTACGAGCAGTACTTC
many	TRBV6-5	TRBD2	TRBJ2-1	CASSYSKLAGGQGYDKQFF	TGTGCCAGCAGTTACTCGAAACTAGCGGGAGGGCAGGGATACGATAAGCAGTTCTTC
.	TRBV11-2	.	TRBJ2-5	CASSLAPDRWETQYF	TGTGCCAGCAGCTTAGCTCCCGACAGGTGGGAGACCCAGTACTTC
few	TRBV5-4	TRBD1	TRBJ2-3	CASSWDRDHDTQYF	TGTGCCAGCAGCTGGGACAGAGACCATGATACGCAGTATTTT
few	TRBV5-1	.	TRBJ2-7	CASSLGLTSVYEQYF	TGCGCCAGCAGCTTGGGGCTAACGTCCGTCTACGAGCAGTACTTC
.	TRBV29-1	.	TRBJ2-6	CSAESAGANVLTF	TGCAGCGCTGAGTCCGCTGGGGCCAACGTCCTGACTTTC
few	TRBV28	TRBD1	TRBJ2-5	CASSLGQVQETQYF	TGTGCCAGCAGTCTCGGACAGGTCCAAGAGACCCAGTACTTC
.	TRBV7-9	.	TRBJ1-2	CASSGTGRDFSYGYTF	TGTGCCAGCAGCGGAACAGGGAGGGACTTTAGCTATGGCTACACCTTC
many	TRBV5-1	.	TRBJ2-2	CASSIVTGPFAGELFF	TGCGCCAGCAGCATTGTAACCGGACCGTTTGCCGGGGAGCTGTTTTTT
few	TRBV7-8	TRBD2	TRBJ2-7	CASSLLGTSGEQYF	TGTGCCAGCAGCTTACTCGGGACTAGCGGTGAGCAGTACTTC
few	TRBV7-9	.	TRBJ1-1	CASSWTRPPTGTEAFF	TGTGCCAGCAGCTGGACCAGACCACCTACAGGGACTGAAGCTTTCTTT
.	TRBV20-1	TRBD2	TRBJ2-3	CSETSGTSTDTQYF	TGCAGCGAGACTAGCGGAACTAGCACAGATACGCAGTATTTT
many	TRBV20-1	TRBD2	TRBJ2-2	CSAKTSGRDVDTGELFF	TGCAGTGCTAAAACTAGCGGGAGGGATGTAGACACCGGGGAGCTGTTTTTT
few	TRBV5-4	.	TRBJ2-2	CASSREINTGELFF	TGTGCCAGCAGCAGGGAGATAAACACCGGGGAGCTGTTTTTT
.	TRBV10-3	.	TRBJ2-3	CAIRNLDTQYF	TGTGCCATCAGAAACTTAGATACGCAGTATTTT
many	TRBV20-1	.	TRBJ2-1	CSARDLSGLYNEQFF	TGCAGTGCTAGAGATCTGTCAGGGCTCTACAATGAGCAGTTCTTC
many	TRBV20-1	.	TRBJ2-1	CSAGLDSYHSYNEQFF	TGCAGTGCTGGCCTGGACAGCTATCACTCCTACAATGAGCAGTTCTTC
many	TRBV12-3/TRBV12-4	.	TRBJ2-3	CASSLSASTDTQYF	TGTGCCAGCAGTTTATCCGCTAGCACAGATACGCAGTATTTT
many	TRBV7-3	.	TRBJ2-1	CASSLWVGDPGNEQFF	TGTGCCAGCAGCTTATGGGTTGGAGATCCGGGCAATGAGCAGTTCTTC
.	TRBV5-1	TRBD2	TRBJ2-3	CASSVWTSGYSADTQYF	TGCGCCAGCAGCGTATGGACTAGCGGTTACTCCGCAGATACGCAGTATTTT
many	TRBV20-1	TRBD2	TRBJ2-7	CSAKWTSRSYEQYF	TGCAGTGCTAAATGGACTAGCAGATCCTACGAGCAGTACTTC
many	TRBV4-2	.	TRBJ2-1	CASSQGFFGDNEQFF	TGTGCCAGCAGCCAAGGGTTCTTTGGCGACAATGAGCAGTTCTTC
many	TRBV5-6	.	TRBJ2-1	CASSLVRSPFYNEQFF	TGTGCCAGCAGCTTGGTAAGGAGCCCATTCTACAATGAGCAGTTCTTC
many	TRBV7-2	.	TRBJ2-3	CASSLARARVDTQYF	TGTGCCAGCAGCTTAGCACGAGCCCGAGTAGATACGCAGTATTTT
many	TRBV29-1	TRBD1	TRBJ2-2	CSVPGTANTGELFF	TGCAGCGTTCCCGGGACAGCGAACACCGGGGAGCTGTTTTTT
many	TRBV29-1	.	TRBJ2-3	CSSDSTDTQYF	TGCAGCTCTGACAGCACAGATACGCAGTATTTT
many	TRBV7-6	.	TRBJ2-3	CASSLAGAVTDTQYF	TGTGCCAGCAGCTTAGCAGGGGCGGTCACAGACACGCAGTATTTT
once	TRBV5-5	TRBD1	TRBJ2-7	CASTLARTGGFHEQYF	TGTGCCAGCACCCTAGCCCGGACAGGGGGCTTCCACGAGCAGTACTTC
few	TRBV2	.	TRBJ1-2	CASSEGGTPYGYTF	TGTGCCAGCAGTGAAGGGGGGACTCCCTATGGCTACACCTTC
.	TRBV20-1	.	TRBJ1-2	CSATTTANYGYTF	TGCAGTGCAACTACCACAGCTAACTATGGCTACACCTTC
few	TRBV29-1	.	TRBJ2-7	CSVADNSYEQYF	TGCAGCGTCGCTGACAATTCCTACGAGCAGTACTTC
many	TRBV10-3	.	TRBJ2-1	CAISVNNEQFF	TGTGCCATCAGTGTTAACAATGAGCAGTTCTTC
.	TRBV7-2	.	TRBJ1-4	CASSSQSGRVTEKLFF	TGTGCCAGCAGCTCTCAGTCCGGGAGGGTTACTGAAAAACTGTTTTTT
.	TRBV7-2	.	TRBJ2-1	CASSLRGPSYNEQFF	TGTGCCAGCAGCTTACGGGGGCCCTCCTACAATGAGCAGTTCTTC
.	TRBV24-1	TRBD2	TRBJ2-3	CATSDPRRLAVNTQYF	TGTGCCACCAGTGACCCACGGAGACTAGCGGTAAATACGCAGTATTTT
few	TRBV29-1	.	TRBJ2-3	CSVEDPAGLSSTDTQYF	TGCAGCGTTGAAGATCCGGCGGGACTCTCTAGCACAGATACGCAGTATTTT
.	TRBV20-1	.	TRBJ2-7	CSGSMTTYEQYF	TGCAGTGGATCCATGACAACCTACGAGCAGTACTTC
many	TRBV20-1	TRBD2	TRBJ2-1	CSARGILAGTPEQFF	TGCAGTGCTAGAGGAATACTAGCGGGAACCCCTGAGCAGTTCTTC
many	TRBV5-1	.	TRBJ2-7	CASSLTGAVEQYF	TGCGCCAGCAGCTTGACGGGGGCGGTTGAGCAGTACTTC
.	TRBV20-1	.	TRBJ2-7	CSARDLTTYEQYF	TGCAGTGCTAGAGATCTCACTACCTACGAGCAGTACTTC
few	TRBV6-1	.	TRBJ2-5	CASSAQLRETQYF	TGTGCCAGCAGTGCCCAATTACGAGAGACCCAGTACTTC
few	TRBV12-3/TRBV12-4	TRBD2	TRBJ2-7	CASSFMGGDEQYF	TGTGCCAGCAGTTTTATGGGGGGGGACGAGCAGTACTTC
many	TRBV28	.	TRBJ2-2	CASSLSVSGIGAGELFF	TGTGCCAGCAGTTTAAGTGTGTCCGGGATCGGTGCCGGGGAGCTGTTTTTT
many	TRBV12-3/TRBV12-4	.	TRBJ2-1	CASRVGLAIINEQFF	TGTGCCAGCAGAGTTGGACTTGCGATCATCAATGAGCAGTTCTTC
many	TRBV29-1	.	TRBJ2-7	CSVVAGSIEQYF	TGCAGCGTTGTGGCAGGGTCGATCGAGCAGTACTTC
few	TRBV5-1	.	TRBJ2-7	CASSLPRGPTIYEQYF	TGCGCCAGCAGCTTACCTCGGGGGCCTACTATCTACGAGCAGTACTTC
.	TRBV5-1	.	TRBJ2-7	CASSLAREYEQYF	TGCGCCAGCAGCTTGGCGCGGGAATACGAGCAGTACTTC
many	TRBV12-3/TRBV12-4	TRBD2	TRBJ2-7	CASRRTSETYEQYF	TGTGCCAGCAGGAGGACTAGCGAAACCTACGAGCAGTACTTC
many	TRBV20-1	TRBD2	TRBJ2-7	CSRAGVSPYEQYF	TGCAGCCGAGCGGGAGTAAGTCCCTACGAGCAGTACTTC
many	TRBV24-1	.	TRBJ2-2	CATSDQAGWNTGELFF	TGTGCCACCAGTGATCAGGCGGGGTGGAACACCGGGGAGCTGTTTTTT
.	TRBV19	TRBD2	TRBJ2-1	CASNGGVYNEQFF	TGTGCCAGTAATGGGGGGGTATACAATGAGCAGTTCTTC
.	TRBV11-3	.	TRBJ2-2	CASGKGALNTGELFF	TGTGCCAGCGGAAAAGGGGCCCTGAACACCGGGGAGCTGTTTTTT
many	TRBV20-1	.	TRBJ2-7	CSARREWQYF	TGCAGTGCTCGCCGGGAATGGCAGTACTTC
many	TRBV12-3/TRBV12-4	TRBD1	TRBJ2-7	CASSLGIVPQGASYEQYF	TGTGCCAGCAGTTTAGGGATTGTACCACAGGGGGCCTCCTACGAGCAGTACTTC
.	TRBV12-3/TRBV12-4	.	TRBJ1-2	CASSFLQRTDAYGYTF	TGTGCCAGCAGTTTCTTACAACGGACAGACGCTTATGGCTACACCTTC
few	TRBV5-1	.	TRBJ1-2	CASSLYRDAGGYTF	TGCGCCAGCAGCTTGTACCGGGACGCCGGTGGCTACACCTTC